A selection of T cell receptor beta chains follows, all from one sample in a study of regulatory T cells in long-lasting Graves disease. TCRdb fed the multiplex PCR reads into MiXCR, producing one record per CDR3 protein. The table has approximately 500,000 distinct CDR3 sequences, roughly 21% seen once; the top ten hold 7.1%. Specimen: peripheral blood mononuclear cells (PBMCs), collected when the disease was refractory, from a patient treated with antithyroid drugs. Receptors originate from a female donor with Graves disease. The CDR3 runs from the conserved cysteine through the conserved F or W. A D gene is named only where the DNA matches it firmly. Where a row states a size, it is once, few, many or the class of an expanded clone; other rows omit it.

-	TRBV20-1	-	TRBJ2-5	TGCAGTGCACGACAGGGTGGGGGGGGGACCCAGTACTTC	CSARQGGGGTQYF
-	TRBV14	-	TRBJ1-1	TGTGCCAGCAGCCATTGGACAGCCACTGAAGCTTTCTTT	CASSHWTATEAFF
-	TRBV14	-	TRBJ2-1	TGTGCCAGCAGCCACTTAGCGGAGTACAATGAGCAGTTCTTC	CASSHLAEYNEQFF
many	TRBV2	TRBD2	TRBJ2-2	TGTGCCAGCCGGAGTCTGCTAGCGGGGATTTCGAGGTCGAACACCGGGGAGCTGTTTTTT	CASRSLLAGISRSNTGELFF
-	TRBV6-5	-	TRBJ2-7	TGTGCCAGCAGTTACTCGAGAAGGGCCCCTTTGTACGAGCAGTACTTC	CASSYSRRAPLYEQYF
many	TRBV2	-	TRBJ1-6	TGTGCCAGCAGTGAGATAGGGTTAGGTAATAATTCACCCCTCCACTTT	CASSEIGLGNNSPLHF
many	TRBV2	TRBD1	TRBJ1-6	TGTGCCACCAGGAGGACAGGGGCATATAATTCACCCCTCCACTTT	CATRRTGAYNSPLHF
many	TRBV7-3	TRBD1	TRBJ1-5	TGTGCCAGCAGCTTATCAGGGGGTGACAATCAGCCCCAGCATTTT	CASSLSGGDNQPQHF
-	TRBV5-1	-	TRBJ2-5	TGCGCCAGCAGCTTGGAATGGCGGCCAGAAGAGACCCAGTACTTC	CASSLEWRPEETQYF
few	TRBV19	TRBD1	TRBJ2-7	TGTGCCAGTAGCCGGACAGGGGGCTACTACGAGCAGTACTTC	CASSRTGGYYEQYF
once	TRBV7-9	TRBD1	TRBJ2-6	TGTGCCAGCAGCTTAGTACCGGGACAGGGGGCGCATGGGGCCAACGTCCTGACTTTC	CASSLVPGQGAHGANVLTF
many	TRBV28	-	TRBJ1-1	TGTGCCAGCAGTTCCCCAGAGACATTT	CASSSPETF
many	TRBV12-3/TRBV12-4	-	TRBJ2-5	TGTGCCAGCAGCCCCACCGGGGCTCAAGAGACCCAGTACTTC	CASSPTGAQETQYF